The subject of this entry is one T cell receptor (beta chain). What this receptor recognizes is not known. The input lacks base qualities; no much larger clone sits a single base away. At diagnosis, peripheral blood, uninvolved tumor-adjacent lung and tumor were collected and stored as a combination of fresh-frozen and FFPE material. For TCR repertoire profiling, blood samples were analyzed as peripheral blood mononuclear cells. Its CDR3 holds 15 amino acids, cysteine through phenylalanine. Here the CDR3 DNA is all that survives: 45 bases in frame from base 1. Sequences MNHEY (CDR1) and SMNVEV (CDR2) are obtained from the germline V gene (reference sequence). V is cut back by 5 bases and J by 6 bases, with 8 bases in the junction unmatched. This record comes from a study of T cells in localized non-small cell lung cancer (dated by TCRdb to 2018 to 2020). About the study as a whole: T cell repertoires of 200 to 250 early-stage NSCLC patients were analyzed, with tumors being compared against uninvolved tumor-adjacent lungs. The mean age of the NSCLC patients was around 65 years, with 130 or so men and around 99 women. The cohort comprised 236 treatment-naïve NSCLC patients with resected, localized lung tumors. Beyond this particular receptor, the publication reports: Uninvolved tumor-adjacent lung showed the highest T cell clonality, higher than tumor, which suggests more focused antigenic responses in the adjacent lung. Because the study design was exploratory, TCR variables were selected using unadjusted p-values without false-discovery rate correction. Because multi-region tumor sequencing was not done, intratumor heterogeneity could not be ruled out. Higher T cell density in blood was associated with longer overall survival, whereas higher clonality in adjacent lung was associated with shorter survival. Of the top 100 tumor clones, a median of roughly 53 were detected in paired uninvolved adjacent lung; under 35 were also among that lung's top 100.

The immunoSEQ Assay was used to sequence TCR beta CDR3 regions from DNA. The published analysis was carried out like this. To compute T cell density, TCR beta template counts were normalized to usable DNA, which was estimated by amplifying housekeeping genes. The preseqR package was used to estimate richness by extrapolating to 400,000 templates for PBMC samples and to 120,000 templates for tissue samples. Clonality was calculated as one minus Pielou's evenness. To identify tissue-enriched TCRs, differential abundance testing was run on productive amino-acid clonotypes with a minimum total count of 5 and an alpha of 0.1. The Jaccard Index and the Morisita Overlap Index were used to measure repertoire overlap between compartments. GLIPH clustered TCR beta CDR3s with public tetramer-defined viral CDR3s; viral motifs required at least three viral sequences plus V-gene enrichment. This is the immuneACCESS table as TCRdb keeps it, with only in-frame sequences that have V and J called. A part of the clones is gone; compared with another copy, unresolved V genes explain less than half, and the rest is unexplained. The DNA gave D and trimming, while V, J and clone size come from that table. The sample includes roughly 72,000 clones, with 86% observed a single time. 21% of the sample is in the top ten clones.

This specimen was peripheral blood, taken before any cancer treatment. Recombination joined TRBV27 with TRBJ1-5; the central 9 bases match TRBD1. The source of this sequence is a male donor at least 60 years old with stage III squamous cell lung carcinoma. CDR3 region: CASSPSGTGIQPQHF. DNA sequence: TGTGCCAGCAGTCCGTCCGGGACAGGGATTCAGCCCCAGCATTTT.